This T cell receptor (beta chain) was observed in a study of blood T cell repertoires in COVID-19. In the study overall: Some COVID-19 samples were acute and others convalescent; all came from the United States, Italy and Spain. In each case, the material was cDNA or gDNA derived from T cells, B-cell-depleted T cells, or PBMCs.

Individuals drawn from 24 US areas were roughly 18 to 100 years old. Original data processing: Reference gene primer amplification gave nucleated cell count estimates. TCRdb's table, derived via immunoSEQ multiplex PCR, lists solely in-frame clones and lacks some. Clonal size and the V and J genes are those of that table, whereas D and trimming came from the DNA. The top ten clones hold about 4% of a sample with some 270,000 clones, around 89% of them seen once. The CDR3 length is 17 residues. The V end was cut by 0 bases, the J end by 5 bases, with 17 bases between. The V gene's germline CDR1 is MNHEY and CDR2 SMNVEV (reference sequence).

The V gene is TRBV27, the J gene TRBJ2-1; D is unresolved. The sequence came from a woman aged 25 to 45 with acute COVID-19. The sequenced material came from PBMCs or T cells enriched from blood (not recorded which). DNA of the CDR3: TGTGCCAGCAGTTTATCGCGTGAGACTCTCCCTGACAATGAGCAGTTCTTC. Amino acid sequence: CASSLSRETLPDNEQFF.